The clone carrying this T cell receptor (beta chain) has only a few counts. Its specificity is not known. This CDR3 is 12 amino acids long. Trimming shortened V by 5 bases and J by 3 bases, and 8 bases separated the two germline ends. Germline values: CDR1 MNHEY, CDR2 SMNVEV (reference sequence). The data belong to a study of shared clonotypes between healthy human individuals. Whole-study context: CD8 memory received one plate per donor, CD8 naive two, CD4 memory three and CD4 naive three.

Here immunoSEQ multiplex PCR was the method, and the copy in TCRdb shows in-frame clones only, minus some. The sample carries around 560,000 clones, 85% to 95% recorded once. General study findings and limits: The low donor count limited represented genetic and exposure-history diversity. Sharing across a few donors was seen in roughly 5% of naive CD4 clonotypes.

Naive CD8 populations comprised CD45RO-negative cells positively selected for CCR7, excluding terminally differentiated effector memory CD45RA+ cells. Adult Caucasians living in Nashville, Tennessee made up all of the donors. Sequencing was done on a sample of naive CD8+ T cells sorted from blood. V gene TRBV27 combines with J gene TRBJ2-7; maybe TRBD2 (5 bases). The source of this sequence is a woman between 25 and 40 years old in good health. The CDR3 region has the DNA TGTGCCAGCAGTCCCGGACTCTACGAGCAGTACTTC. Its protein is CASSPGLYEQYF.